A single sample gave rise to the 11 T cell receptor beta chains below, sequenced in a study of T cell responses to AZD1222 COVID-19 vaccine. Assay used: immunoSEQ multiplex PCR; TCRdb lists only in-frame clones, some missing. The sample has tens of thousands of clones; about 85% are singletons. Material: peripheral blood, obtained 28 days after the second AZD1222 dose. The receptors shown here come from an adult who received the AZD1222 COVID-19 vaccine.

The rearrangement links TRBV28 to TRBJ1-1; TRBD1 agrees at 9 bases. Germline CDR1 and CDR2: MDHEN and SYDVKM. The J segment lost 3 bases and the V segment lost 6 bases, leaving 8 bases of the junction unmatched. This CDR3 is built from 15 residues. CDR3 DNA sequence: TGTGCCAGCAGCTCCCCGGGGACAGGGTACACTGAAGCTTTCTTT. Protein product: CASSSPGTGYTEAFF.

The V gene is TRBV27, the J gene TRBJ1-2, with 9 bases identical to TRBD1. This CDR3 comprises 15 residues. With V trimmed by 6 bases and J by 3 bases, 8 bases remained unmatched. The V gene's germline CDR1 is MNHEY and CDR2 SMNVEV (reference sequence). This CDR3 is CASRRPGQGDYGYTF. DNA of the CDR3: TGTGCCAGCAGACGACCGGGACAGGGAGACTATGGCTACACCTTC.

The CDR3 loop is CASSDRGPAKYTQYF. CDR3 sequence (DNA): TGTGCCAGCAGTGACAGAGGGCCCGCGAAGTATACGCAGTATTTT. The rearrangement joins TRBV16 to TRBJ2-3, with D perhaps TRBD1 or TRBD2 (5 bases each). CDR3 length equals 15 residues. V was pared by 6 bases and J by 7 bases, with 20 bases between. Per the germline V gene, CDR1 is KGHSY and CDR2 is FQNENV.

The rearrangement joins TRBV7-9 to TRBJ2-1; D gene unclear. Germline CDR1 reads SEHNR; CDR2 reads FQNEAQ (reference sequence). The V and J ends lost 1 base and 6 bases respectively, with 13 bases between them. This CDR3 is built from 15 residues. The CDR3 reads CASSLVGSKGNEQFF. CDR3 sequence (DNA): TGTGCCAGCAGCTTAGTAGGCAGTAAGGGCAATGAGCAGTTCTTC.

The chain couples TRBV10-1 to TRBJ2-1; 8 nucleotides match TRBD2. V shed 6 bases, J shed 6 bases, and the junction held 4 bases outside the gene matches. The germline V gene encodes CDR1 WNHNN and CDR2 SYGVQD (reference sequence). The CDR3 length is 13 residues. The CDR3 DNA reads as TGCGCCAGCAGAGCTAGCGGGTCCAATGAGCAGTTCTTC. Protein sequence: CASRASGSNEQFF.

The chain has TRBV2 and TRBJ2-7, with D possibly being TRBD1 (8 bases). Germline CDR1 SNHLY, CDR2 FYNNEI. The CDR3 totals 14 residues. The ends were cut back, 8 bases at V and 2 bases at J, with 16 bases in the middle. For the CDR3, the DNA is TGTGCCAGCGGGAGAACAGGGGGGGCCTACGAGCAGTACTTC. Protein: CASGRTGGAYEQYF.

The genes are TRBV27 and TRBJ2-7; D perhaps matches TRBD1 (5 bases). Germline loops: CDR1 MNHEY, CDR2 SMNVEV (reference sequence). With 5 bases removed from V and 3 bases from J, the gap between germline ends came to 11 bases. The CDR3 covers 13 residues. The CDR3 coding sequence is TGTGCCAGCAGTGCTCAGGGTGTCTACGAGCAGTACTTC. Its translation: CASSAQGVYEQYF.

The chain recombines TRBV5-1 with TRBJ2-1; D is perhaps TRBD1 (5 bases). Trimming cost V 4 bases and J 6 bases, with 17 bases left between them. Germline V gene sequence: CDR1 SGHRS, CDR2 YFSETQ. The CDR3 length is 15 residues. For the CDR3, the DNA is TGCGCCAGCAGCCAGGGATCATTAATCGCCAATGAGCAGTTCTTC. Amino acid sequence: CASSQGSLIANEQFF.

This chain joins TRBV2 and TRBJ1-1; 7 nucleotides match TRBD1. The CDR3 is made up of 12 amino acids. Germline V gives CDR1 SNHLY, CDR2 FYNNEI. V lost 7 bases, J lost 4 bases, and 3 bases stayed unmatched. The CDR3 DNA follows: TGTGCCAGCAAATCAGGGGGCACTGAAGCTTTCTTT. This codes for CASKSGGTEAFF.

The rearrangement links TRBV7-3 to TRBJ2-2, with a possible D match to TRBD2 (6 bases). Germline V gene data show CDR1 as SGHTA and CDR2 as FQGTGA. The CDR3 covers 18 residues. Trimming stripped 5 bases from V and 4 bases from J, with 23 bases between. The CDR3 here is CASSHSAGTLGGTGELFF. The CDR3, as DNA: TGTGCCAGCAGCCACTCAGCCGGGACCCTCGGGGGCACCGGGGAGCTGTTTTTT. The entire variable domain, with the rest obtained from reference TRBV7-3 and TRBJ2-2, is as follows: GAGVSQTPSNKVTEKGKYVELRCDPISGHTALYWYRQSLGQGPEFLIYFQGTGAADDSGLPNDRFFAVRPEGSVSTLKIQRTERGDSAVYLCASSHSAGTLGGTGELFFGEGSRLTVL.

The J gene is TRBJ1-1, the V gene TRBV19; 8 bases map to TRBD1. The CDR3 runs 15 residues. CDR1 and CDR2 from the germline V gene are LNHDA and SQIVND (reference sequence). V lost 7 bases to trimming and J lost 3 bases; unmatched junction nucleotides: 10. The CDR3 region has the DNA TGTGCCAGTACCCCCCCCAGGGGGCGCGACACTGAAGCTTTCTTT. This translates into CASTPPRGRDTEAFF.